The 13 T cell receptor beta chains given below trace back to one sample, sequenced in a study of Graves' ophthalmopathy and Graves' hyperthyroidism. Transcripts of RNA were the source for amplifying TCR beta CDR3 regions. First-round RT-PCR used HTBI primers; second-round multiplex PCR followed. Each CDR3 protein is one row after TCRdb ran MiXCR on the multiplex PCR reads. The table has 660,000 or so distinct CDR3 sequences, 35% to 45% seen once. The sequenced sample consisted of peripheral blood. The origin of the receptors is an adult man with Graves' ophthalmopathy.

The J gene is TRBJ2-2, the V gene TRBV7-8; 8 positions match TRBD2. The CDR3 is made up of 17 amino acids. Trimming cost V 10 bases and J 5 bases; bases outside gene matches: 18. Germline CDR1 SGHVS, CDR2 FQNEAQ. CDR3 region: CATTSGAGGLGTGELFF. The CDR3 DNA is TGTGCCACCACTTCAGGGGCGGGGGGCCTTGGGACCGGGGAGCTGTTTTTT. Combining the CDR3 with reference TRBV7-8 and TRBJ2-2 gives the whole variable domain GAGVSQSPRYKVAKRGQDVALRCDPISGHVSLFWYQQALGQGPEFLTYFQNEAQLDKSGLPSDRFFAERPEGSVSTLKIQRTQQEDSAVYLCATTSGAGGLGTGELFFGEGSRLTVL.

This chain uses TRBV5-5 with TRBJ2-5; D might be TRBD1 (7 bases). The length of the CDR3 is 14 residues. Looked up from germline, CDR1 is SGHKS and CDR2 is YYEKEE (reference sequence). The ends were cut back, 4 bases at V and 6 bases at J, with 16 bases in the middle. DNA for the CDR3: TGTGCCAGCAGCCCAGGGGGAGGATGGAAGACCCAGTACTTC. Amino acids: CASSPGGGWKTQYF.

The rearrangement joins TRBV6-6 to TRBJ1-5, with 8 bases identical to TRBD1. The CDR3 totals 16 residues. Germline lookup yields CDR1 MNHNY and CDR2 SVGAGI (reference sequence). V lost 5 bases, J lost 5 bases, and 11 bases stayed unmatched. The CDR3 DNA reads TGTGCCAGCAGTCCTAACAGGGGGGCCTTGGATCAGCCCCAGCATTTT. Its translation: CASSPNRGALDQPQHF.

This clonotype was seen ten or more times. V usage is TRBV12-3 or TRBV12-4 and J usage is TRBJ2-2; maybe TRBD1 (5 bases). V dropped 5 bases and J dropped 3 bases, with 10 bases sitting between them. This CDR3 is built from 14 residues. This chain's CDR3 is CASSPPRDTGELFF. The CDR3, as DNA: TGTGCCAGCAGTCCGCCCAGGGACACCGGGGAGCTGTTTTTT.

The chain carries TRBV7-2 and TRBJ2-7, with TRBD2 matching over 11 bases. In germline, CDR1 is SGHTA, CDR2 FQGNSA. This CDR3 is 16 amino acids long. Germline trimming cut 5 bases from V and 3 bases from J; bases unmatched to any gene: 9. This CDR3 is CASSPRTSGSIYEQYF. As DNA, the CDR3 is TGTGCCAGCAGCCCCCGTACTAGCGGGAGTATCTACGAGCAGTACTTC.

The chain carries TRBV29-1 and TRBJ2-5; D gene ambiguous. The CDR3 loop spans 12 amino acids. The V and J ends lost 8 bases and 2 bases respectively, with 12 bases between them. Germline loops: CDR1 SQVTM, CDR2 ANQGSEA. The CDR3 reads CSLGQFQETQYF. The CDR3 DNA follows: TGCAGCTTAGGGCAGTTTCAAGAGACCCAGTACTTC. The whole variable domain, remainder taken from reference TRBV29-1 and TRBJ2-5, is SAVISQKPSRDICQRGTSLTIQCQVDSQVTMMFWYRQQPGQSLTLIATANQGSEATYESGFVIDKFPISRPNLTFSTLTVSNMSPEDSSIYLCSLGQFQETQYFGPGTRLLVL.

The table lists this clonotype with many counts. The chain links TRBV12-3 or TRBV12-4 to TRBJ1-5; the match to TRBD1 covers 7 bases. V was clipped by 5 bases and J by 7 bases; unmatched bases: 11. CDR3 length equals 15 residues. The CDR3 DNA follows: TGTGCCAGCAGTAGCCGACAGGGCAGGGAGCAGCCCCAGCATTTT. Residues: CASSSRQGREQPQHF.

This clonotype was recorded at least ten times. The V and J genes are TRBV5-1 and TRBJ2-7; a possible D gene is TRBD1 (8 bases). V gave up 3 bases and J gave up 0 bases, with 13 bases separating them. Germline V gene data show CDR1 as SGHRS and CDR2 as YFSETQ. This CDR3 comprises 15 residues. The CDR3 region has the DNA TGCGCCAGCAGCTGGGGGGGACAGGACTCCTACGAGCAGTACTTC. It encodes CASSWGGQDSYEQYF.

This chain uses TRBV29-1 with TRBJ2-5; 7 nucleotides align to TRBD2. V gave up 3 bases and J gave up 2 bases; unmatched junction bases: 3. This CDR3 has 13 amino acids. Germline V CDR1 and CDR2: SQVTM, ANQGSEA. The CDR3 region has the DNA TGCAGCGTTGATACTAGCGAGCAAGAGACCCAGTACTTC. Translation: CSVDTSEQETQYF.

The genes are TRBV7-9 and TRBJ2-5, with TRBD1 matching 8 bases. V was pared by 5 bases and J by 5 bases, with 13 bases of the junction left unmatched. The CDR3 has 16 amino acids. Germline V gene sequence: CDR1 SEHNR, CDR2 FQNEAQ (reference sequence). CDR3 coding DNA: TGTGCCAGCAGCCACACTCAGGGGGCGCAATCGGAGACCCAGTACTTC. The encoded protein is CASSHTQGAQSETQYF.

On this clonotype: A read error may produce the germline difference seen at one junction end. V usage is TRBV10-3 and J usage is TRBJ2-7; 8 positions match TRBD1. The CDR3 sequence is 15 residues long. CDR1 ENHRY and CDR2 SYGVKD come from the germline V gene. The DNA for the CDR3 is TGTGCCAGCAGTTTGACAGGGGATTTGAACTACGAGCAGTACTTC. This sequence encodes CASSLTGDLNYEQYF.

The CDR3 bases are TGTGCCACCAGTGATGGGGGACTAGCGGGAGGGAATGAGCAGTTCTTC. This translates into CATSDGGLAGGNEQFF. The chain recombines TRBV24-1 with TRBJ2-5, with TRBD2 matching 16 bases. The DNA end lines up better with TRBJ2-1; the J call may be wrong. The germline CDR1 and CDR2 sequences are KGHDR and SFDVKD. The CDR3 contains 16 residues.

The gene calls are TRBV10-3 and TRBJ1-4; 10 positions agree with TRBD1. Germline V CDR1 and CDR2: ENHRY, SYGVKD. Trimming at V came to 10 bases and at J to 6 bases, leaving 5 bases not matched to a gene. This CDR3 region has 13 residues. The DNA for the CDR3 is TGTGCCACGCGGACAGGGGGATATGAAAAACTGTTTTTT. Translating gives CATRTGGYEKLFF.